This is a list of T cell receptor beta chains from one sample in a study of T cell responses to AZD1222 COVID-19 vaccine. TCRdb's table, derived via immunoSEQ multiplex PCR, lists solely in-frame clones and lacks some. Here the sample spans around 90,000 clones, approximately 89% being singletons. The material was peripheral blood, obtained on day 0 of MenACWY control vaccination. The origin of the receptors is an adult in good health. Both conserved end residues are part of each CDR3. D genes are given only for firm matches. Some rows mark clone size as missing; the rest say once, few, many or name a class of expanded clone.

v_call,clone_size,j_call,cdr3_length,d_call,cdr3_aa,cdr3_nt
TRBV5-1,-,TRBJ2-7,14,TRBD1,CASSHGQGLYEQYF,TGCGCCAGCAGCCACGGACAGGGGCTGTACGAGCAGTACTTC
TRBV28,-,TRBJ1-5,13,-,CASSGGGNQPQHF,TGTGCCAGCAGTGGGGGGGGGAATCAGCCCCAGCATTTT
TRBV6-5,-,TRBJ1-1,14,-,CASKTTGINTEAFF,TGTGCCAGCAAAACCACAGGGATTAACACTGAAGCTTTCTTT
TRBV3-1/TRBV3-2,-,TRBJ1-1,15,-,CASSPSFRDHTEAFF,TGTGCCAGCAGCCCCTCCTTCCGGGACCACACTGAAGCTTTCTTT
TRBV2,-,TRBJ1-4,15,-,CASSERGTTNEKLFF,TGTGCCAGCAGTGAGAGGGGCACAACTAATGAAAAACTGTTTTTT
TRBV28,few,TRBJ1-1,14,-,CASSLTGPHTEAFF,TGTGCCAGCAGCTTGACAGGCCCCCATACTGAAGCTTTCTTT
TRBV6-5,-,TRBJ1-3,15,-,CASSYSWRSGNTIYF,TGTGCCAGCAGTTACTCTTGGCGGTCTGGAAACACCATATATTTT
TRBV6-5,-,TRBJ1-1,13,-,CASSYSGQTEAFF,TGTGCCAGCAGTTACTCTGGACAGACTGAAGCTTTCTTT
TRBV4-3,-,TRBJ1-4,16,-,CASSQAVGGWNEKLFF,TGCGCCAGCAGCCAAGCCGTCGGGGGCTGGAATGAAAAACTGTTTTTT
TRBV4-2,once,TRBJ1-6,14,TRBD1,CASSQGQGNSPLHF,TGTGCCAGCAGCCAAGGACAGGGAAATTCACCCCTCCACTTT
TRBV3-1/TRBV3-2,-,TRBJ1-5,15,-,CASSQTGGGNQPQHF,TGTGCCAGCAGCCAAACCGGGGGCGGCAATCAGCCCCAGCATTTT
TRBV19,-,TRBJ2-1,13,TRBD1,CATRQGGSNEQFF,TGTGCCACCCGACAGGGTGGGTCCAATGAGCAGTTCTTC
TRBV12-3/TRBV12-4,-,TRBJ2-7,12,-,CASRSGAYEQYF,TGTGCCAGCAGGTCCGGGGCCTACGAGCAGTACTTC
TRBV3-1/TRBV3-2,-,TRBJ2-7,14,-,CASSQQDLSYEQYF,TGTGCCAGCAGCCAGCAGGACTTATCCTACGAGCAGTACTTC
TRBV6-4,-,TRBJ1-1,16,TRBD1,CASGGQGVLRNTEAFF,TGTGCCAGCGGGGGACAGGGGGTTTTGAGGAACACTGAAGCTTTCTTT
TRBV12-5,-,TRBJ2-3,14,TRBD2,CASGLTSGTDTQYF,TGTGCTAGTGGTTTGACTAGCGGGACAGATACGCAGTATTTT
TRBV6-5,-,TRBJ2-5,14,-,CASSEQGTLGTQYF,TGTGCCAGCTCCGAACAGGGCACCTTAGGGACCCAGTACTTC